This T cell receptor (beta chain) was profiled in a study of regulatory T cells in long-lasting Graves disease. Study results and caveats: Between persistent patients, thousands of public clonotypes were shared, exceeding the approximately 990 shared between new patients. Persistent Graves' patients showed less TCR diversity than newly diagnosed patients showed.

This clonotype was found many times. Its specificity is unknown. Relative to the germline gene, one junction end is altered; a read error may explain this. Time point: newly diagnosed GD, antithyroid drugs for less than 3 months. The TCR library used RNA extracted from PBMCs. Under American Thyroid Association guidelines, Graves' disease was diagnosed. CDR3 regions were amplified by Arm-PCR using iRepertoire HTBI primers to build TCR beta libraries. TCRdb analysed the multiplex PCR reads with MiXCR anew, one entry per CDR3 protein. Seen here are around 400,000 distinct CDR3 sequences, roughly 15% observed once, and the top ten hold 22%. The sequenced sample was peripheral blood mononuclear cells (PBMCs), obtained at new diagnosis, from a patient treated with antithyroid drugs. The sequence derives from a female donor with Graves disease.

The chain's CDR3 is CASSLEGGGYNEQSF. CDR3 coding DNA: TGTGCCAGCAGCTTAGAGGGCGGGGGGTACAATGAGCAGTCCTTC. This chain uses TRBV11-2 with TRBJ2-1; 8 bases align to TRBD2. CDR1 and CDR2 (germline): SGHAT, FQNNGV. The CDR3 is 15 amino acids.